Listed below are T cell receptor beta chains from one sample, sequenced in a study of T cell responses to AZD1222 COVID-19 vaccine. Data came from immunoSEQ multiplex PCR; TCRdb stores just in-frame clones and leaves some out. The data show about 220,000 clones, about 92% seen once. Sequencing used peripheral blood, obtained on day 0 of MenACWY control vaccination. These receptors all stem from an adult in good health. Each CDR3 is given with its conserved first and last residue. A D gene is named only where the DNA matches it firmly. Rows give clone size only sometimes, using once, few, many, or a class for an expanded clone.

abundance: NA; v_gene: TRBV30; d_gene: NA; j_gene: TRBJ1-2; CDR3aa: CAWSVPLGGYTF; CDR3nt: TGTGCCTGGAGTGTACCACTCGGGGGCTACACCTTC
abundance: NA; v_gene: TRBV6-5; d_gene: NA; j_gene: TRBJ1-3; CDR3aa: CASVWGGTGNTIYF; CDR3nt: TGTGCCAGCGTGTGGGGGGGGACTGGAAACACCATATATTTT
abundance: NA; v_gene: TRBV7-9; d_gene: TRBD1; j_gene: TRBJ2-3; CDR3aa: CASSLTGQGGDTQYF; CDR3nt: TGTGCCAGCAGCTTGACAGGACAGGGAGGAGATACGCAGTATTTT
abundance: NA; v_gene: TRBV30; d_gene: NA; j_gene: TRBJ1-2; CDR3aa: CAWSVRLRRRAYGYTF; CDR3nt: TGTGCCTGGAGTGTAAGGTTGCGGCGAAGGGCCTATGGCTACACCTTC
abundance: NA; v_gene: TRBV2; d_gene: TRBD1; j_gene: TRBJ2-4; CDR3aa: CASGWDRGINIQYF; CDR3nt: TGTGCCAGCGGGTGGGACAGGGGGATAAACATTCAGTACTTC
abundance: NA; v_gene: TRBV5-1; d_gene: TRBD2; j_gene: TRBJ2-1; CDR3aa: CASSLGNSGGASYNEQFF; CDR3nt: TGCGCCAGCAGCTTGGGGAATAGCGGGGGCGCCTCCTACAATGAGCAGTTCTTC
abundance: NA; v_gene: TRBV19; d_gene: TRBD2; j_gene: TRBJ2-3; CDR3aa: CASSNAGGLTDTQYF; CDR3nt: TGTGCCAGTAGTAATGCGGGGGGGCTCACAGATACGCAGTATTTT
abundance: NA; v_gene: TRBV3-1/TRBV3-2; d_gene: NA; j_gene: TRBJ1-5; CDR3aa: CASRNTGSNQPQHF; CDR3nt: TGTGCCAGCAGGAATACCGGAAGCAATCAGCCCCAGCATTTT
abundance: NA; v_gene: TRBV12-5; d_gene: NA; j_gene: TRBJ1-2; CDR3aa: CASGLVLGQPPWSGYTF; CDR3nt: TGTGCTAGTGGTTTGGTACTCGGACAGCCCCCTTGGAGTGGCTACACCTTC
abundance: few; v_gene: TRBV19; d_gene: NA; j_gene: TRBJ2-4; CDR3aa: CASSQTGKNIQYF; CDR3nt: TGTGCCAGTTCGCAGACAGGAAAAAACATTCAGTACTTC
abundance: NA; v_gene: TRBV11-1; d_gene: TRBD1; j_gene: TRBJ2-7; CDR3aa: CASSLVGGQAYEQYF; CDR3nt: TGTGCCAGCAGCTTAGTCGGGGGACAGGCCTACGAGCAGTACTTC
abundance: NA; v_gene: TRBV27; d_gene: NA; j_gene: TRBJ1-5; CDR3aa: CASSLRRGNQPQHF; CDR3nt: TGTGCCAGCAGTTTACGCAGAGGGAATCAGCCCCAGCATTTT
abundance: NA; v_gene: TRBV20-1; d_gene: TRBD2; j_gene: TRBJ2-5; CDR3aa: CSASGTSGGAGETQYF; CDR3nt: TGCAGTGCTAGTGGTACTAGCGGGGGGGCCGGGGAGACCCAGTACTTC
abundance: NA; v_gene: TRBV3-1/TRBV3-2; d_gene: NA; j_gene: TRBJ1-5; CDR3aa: CASSDRTSNQPQHF; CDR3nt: TGTGCCAGCAGCGACAGGACGAGCAATCAGCCCCAGCATTTT